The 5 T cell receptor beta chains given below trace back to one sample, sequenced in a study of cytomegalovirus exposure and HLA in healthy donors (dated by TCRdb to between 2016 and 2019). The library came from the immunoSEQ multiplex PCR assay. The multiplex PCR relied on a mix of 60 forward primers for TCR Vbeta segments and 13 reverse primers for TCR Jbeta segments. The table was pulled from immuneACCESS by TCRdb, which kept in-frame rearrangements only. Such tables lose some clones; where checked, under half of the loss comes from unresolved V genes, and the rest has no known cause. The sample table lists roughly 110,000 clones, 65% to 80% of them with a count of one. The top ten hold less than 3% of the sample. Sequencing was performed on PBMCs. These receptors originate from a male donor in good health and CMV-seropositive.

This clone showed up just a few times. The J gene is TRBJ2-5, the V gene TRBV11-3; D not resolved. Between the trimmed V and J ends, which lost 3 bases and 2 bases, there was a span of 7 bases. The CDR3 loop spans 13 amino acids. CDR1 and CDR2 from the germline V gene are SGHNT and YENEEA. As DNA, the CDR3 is TGTGCCAGCAGCTTTAGCATGCAAGAGACCCAGTACTTC. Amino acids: CASSFSMQETQYF.

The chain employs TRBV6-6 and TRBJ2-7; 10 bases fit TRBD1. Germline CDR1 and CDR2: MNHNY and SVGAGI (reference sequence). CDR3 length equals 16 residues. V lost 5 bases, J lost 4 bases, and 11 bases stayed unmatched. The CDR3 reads CASSGGQGWGNYEQYF. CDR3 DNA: TGTGCCAGCAGTGGGGGACAGGGGTGGGGGAATTACGAGCAGTACTTC.

The CDR3 loop reads CASSLSLAGLYEQYF. CDR3 DNA: TGTGCCAGCAGTTTATCGCTAGCGGGGTTGTACGAGCAGTACTTC. The rearrangement links TRBV27 to TRBJ2-7; TRBD2 agrees at 9 bases. The CDR3 consists of 15 residues. Losses at the gene ends were 0 bases for V and 4 bases for J; bases not matched to a gene: 4. Germline V gene lookup returns CDR1 MNHEY and CDR2 SMNVEV (reference sequence).

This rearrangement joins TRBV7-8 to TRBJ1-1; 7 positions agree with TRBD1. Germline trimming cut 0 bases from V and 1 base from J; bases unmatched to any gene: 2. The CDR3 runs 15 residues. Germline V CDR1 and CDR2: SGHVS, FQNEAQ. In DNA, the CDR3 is TGTGCCAGCAGCTTAGCGGACAGGCAGAACACTGAAGCTTTCTTT. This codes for CASSLADRQNTEAFF. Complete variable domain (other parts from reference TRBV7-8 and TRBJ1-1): GAGVSQSPRYKVAKRGQDVALRCDPISGHVSLFWYQQALGQGPEFLTYFQNEAQLDKSGLPSDRFFAERPEGSVSTLKIQRTQQEDSAVYLCASSLADRQNTEAFFGQGTRLTVV.

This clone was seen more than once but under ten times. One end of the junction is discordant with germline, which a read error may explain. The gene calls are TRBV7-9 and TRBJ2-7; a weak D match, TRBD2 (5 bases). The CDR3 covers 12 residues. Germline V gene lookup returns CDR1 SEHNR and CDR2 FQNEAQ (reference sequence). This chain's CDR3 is CASSSTTQPGNF. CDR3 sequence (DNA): TGTGCCAGCAGCTCAACAACCCAACCGGGGAACTTC.